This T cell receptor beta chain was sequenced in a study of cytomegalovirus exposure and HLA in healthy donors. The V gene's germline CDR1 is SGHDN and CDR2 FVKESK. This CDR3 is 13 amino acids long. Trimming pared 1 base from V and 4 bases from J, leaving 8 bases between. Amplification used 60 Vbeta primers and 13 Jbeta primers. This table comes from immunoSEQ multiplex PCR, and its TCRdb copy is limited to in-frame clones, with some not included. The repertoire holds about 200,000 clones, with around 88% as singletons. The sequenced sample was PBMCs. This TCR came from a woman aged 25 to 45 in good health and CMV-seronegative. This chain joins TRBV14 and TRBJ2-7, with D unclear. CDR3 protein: CASSQGPVYEQYF. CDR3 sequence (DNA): TGTGCCAGCAGCCAAGGTCCCGTGTACGAGCAGTACTTC. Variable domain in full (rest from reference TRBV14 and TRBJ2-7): EAGVTQFPSHSVIEKGQTVTLRCDPISGHDNLYWYRRVMGKEIKFLLHFVKESKQDESGMPNNRFLAERTGGTYSTLKVQPAELEDSGVYFCASSQGPVYEQYFGPGTRLTVT.